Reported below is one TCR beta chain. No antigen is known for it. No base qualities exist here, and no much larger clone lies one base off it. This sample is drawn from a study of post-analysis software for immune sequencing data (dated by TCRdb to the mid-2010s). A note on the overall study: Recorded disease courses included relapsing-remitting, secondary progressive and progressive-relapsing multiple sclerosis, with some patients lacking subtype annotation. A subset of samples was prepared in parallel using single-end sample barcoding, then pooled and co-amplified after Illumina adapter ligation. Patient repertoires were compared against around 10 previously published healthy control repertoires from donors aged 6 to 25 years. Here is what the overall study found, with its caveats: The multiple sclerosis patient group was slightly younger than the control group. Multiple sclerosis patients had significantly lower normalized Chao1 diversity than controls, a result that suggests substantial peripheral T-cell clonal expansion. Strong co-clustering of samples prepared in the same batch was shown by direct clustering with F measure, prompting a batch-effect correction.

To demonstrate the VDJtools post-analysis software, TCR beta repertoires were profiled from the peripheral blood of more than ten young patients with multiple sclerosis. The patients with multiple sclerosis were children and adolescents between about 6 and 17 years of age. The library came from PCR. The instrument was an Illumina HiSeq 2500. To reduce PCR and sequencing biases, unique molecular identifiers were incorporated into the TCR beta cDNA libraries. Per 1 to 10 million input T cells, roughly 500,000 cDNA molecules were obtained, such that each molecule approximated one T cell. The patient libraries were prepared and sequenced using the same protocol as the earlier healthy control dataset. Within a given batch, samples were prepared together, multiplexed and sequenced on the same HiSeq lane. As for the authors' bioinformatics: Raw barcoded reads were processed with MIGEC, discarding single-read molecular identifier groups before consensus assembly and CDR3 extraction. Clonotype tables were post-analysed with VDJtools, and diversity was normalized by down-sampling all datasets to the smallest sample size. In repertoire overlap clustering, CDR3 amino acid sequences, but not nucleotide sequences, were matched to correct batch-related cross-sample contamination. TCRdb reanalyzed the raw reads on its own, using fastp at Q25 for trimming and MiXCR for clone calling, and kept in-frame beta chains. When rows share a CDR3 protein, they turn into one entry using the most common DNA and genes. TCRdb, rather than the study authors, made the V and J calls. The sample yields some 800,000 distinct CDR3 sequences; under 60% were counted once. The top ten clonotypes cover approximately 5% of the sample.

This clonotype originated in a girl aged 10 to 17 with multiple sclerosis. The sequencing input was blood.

The base sequence is TGCGCCAGCAGCCCCGGCGGGGAGGCCCACTACGAGCAGTACTTC. Its protein reads: CASSPGGEAHYEQYF. This receptor chain uses TRBV5-1 and TRBJ2-7, with a tentative D gene TRBD2 over 6 matching bases. The V and J ends are trimmed by 4 bases and 3 bases, leaving 17 bases between them. Counted from cysteine to phenylalanine, this CDR3 has 15 amino acids. Only the CDR3 region is kept as DNA, spanning 45 bases read in frame from base 1. The germline V gene encodes CDR1 SGHRS and CDR2 YFSETQ.